Listed here are 2 T cell receptor beta chains from one sample, sequenced in a study of T cells in Graves' hyperthyroidism and ophthalmopathy. Template material for amplifying TCR beta CDR3 regions consisted of RNA transcripts. First-round RT-PCR with HTBI primers amplified the TCR CDR3 region. TCRdb fed the multiplex PCR reads into MiXCR, producing one record per CDR3 protein. The sample has 250,000 to 300,000 distinct CDR3 sequences, roughly 15% seen once; the top ten hold about an eighth. The sequenced sample was blood. The source of these receptors is a woman between 35 and 50 years old with Graves' hyperthyroidism that later progressed to Graves' ophthalmopathy.

In its sample, this clonotype was seen many times. The chain combines TRBV18 with TRBJ1-5, with TRBD1 matching over 10 bases. V shed 4 bases, J shed 6 bases, and the junction held 6 bases outside the gene matches. This CDR3 has 15 amino acids. CDR1 KGHSH and CDR2 LQKENI come from the germline V gene. The CDR3, as DNA: TGTGCCAGCTCACTAGGACAGGGGGAAGGTCAGCCCCAGCATTTT. This codes for CASSLGQGEGQPQHF.

This rearrangement joins TRBV20-1 to TRBJ2-5, with 8 nucleotides matching TRBD1. The germline V gene encodes CDR1 DFQATT and CDR2 SNEGSKA (reference sequence). This CDR3 has 12 residues. V gave up 4 bases and J gave up 4 bases; unmatched junction bases: 2. CDR3 nucleotide sequence: TGCAGTGCTACAGGACAGGGAGAGACCCAGTACTTC. It yields the protein CSATGQGETQYF.